This record covers a single TCR beta chain. Molecular barcoding with unique molecular identifiers was used for the TCRbeta library. From the PCR reads, TCRdb called clonotypes with MiXCR, one entry per CDR3 protein. The sample has some 520,000 distinct CDR3 sequences; approximately 29% are singletons. Deletions cut 3 bases from V and 8 bases from J, with 13 bases between. Per the germline V gene, CDR1 is KGHSH and CDR2 is LQKENI. The length of the CDR3 is 13 residues. This specimen belongs to a study of T-cell reconstitution after alpha-beta-depleted transplantation in children. The source is a human donor who donated a stem cell graft to a child with aplastic anemia. Sequencing was performed on PBMCs from the stem cell graft donor, taken from the stem cell graft. The rearrangement links TRBV18 to TRBJ2-5; D is possibly TRBD1 or TRBD2 (5 bases each). The CDR3 loop reads CASSPPGPGTQYF. The CDR3, as DNA: TGTGCCAGCTCACCTCCGGGGCCAGGAACCCAGTACTTC.